The following is a TCR beta chain sequence with its context. This sample was taken from a study of blood T cell repertoires in COVID-19. TCRdb keeps only in-frame clones here, not all; method: immunoSEQ multiplex PCR. Among about 170,000 clones listed, around four fifths were seen once. The sequenced sample was peripheral blood. This clonotype was obtained from a woman over 75 with COVID-19, enrolled during active disease.

DNA for the CDR3: TGCGCCAGCAGCGTTGACTTTCCCTACGAGCAGTACTTC. Amino acid sequence: CASSVDFPYEQYF. V gene TRBV5-1 combines with J gene TRBJ2-7, with unresolved D. The germline CDR1 and CDR2 sequences are SGHRS and YFSETQ. V lost 4 bases, J lost 2 bases, and 10 bases lay in between. The CDR3 spans 13 residues.